This T cell receptor beta chain appears in the sequencing data of a study of T cell responses to AZD1222 COVID-19 vaccine. General study findings and limits: All repertoire sampling was performed exclusively after the peak T cell response. Clonal diversity was possibly underestimated, and white British individuals and females predominated among donors.

Only in-frame clones appear in the TCRdb table, and some are missing; sequencing was by immunoSEQ multiplex PCR. Of around 140,000 clones listed, about nine tenths are singletons. For this clone: Its target is not known.

Pooling was applied to second doses at about 4 or about 12 weeks. V lost 1 base to trimming and J lost 6 bases, with 4 bases between them. Germline loops: CDR1 PRHDT, CDR2 FYEKMQ (reference sequence). The CDR3 totals 12 residues. This chain links TRBV13 with TRBJ2-1; D remains unclear. The TCR originated in an adult who received the AZD1222 COVID-19 vaccine. The sample here was peripheral blood, taken 28 days after the second AZD1222 dose. The CDR3 here is CASSLVPNEQFF. The CDR3 DNA sequence: TGTGCCAGCAGCTTAGTTCCCAATGAGCAGTTCTTC.